This TCR beta chain stems from a study of beta chain features in type 1 diabetes (dated by TCRdb to between 2018 and 2020). In terms of the full investigation: Mean age, gender distribution, total cell number and subset yield did not differ between patients and healthy donors. A total of about 100 million sorted cells were examined across all samples, and RNA yield correlated strongly with the number of cells per subset. The study compared TCRB repertoires of sorted circulating CD4+ T cell subsets between recently diagnosed type 1 diabetes patients and matched healthy donors. Whereas all 28 donors provided naive and central memory subsets, regulatory and stem cell-like memory subsets were isolated from just 8 patients and about eight healthy donors. Overall study results and their limits: In all four CD4+ subsets, TCRB CDR3 length was moderately but significantly shorter in type 1 diabetes patients. PCR might favor shorter templates, but patient and control samples were amplified and corrected together, so any skew would affect both groups equally. Naive, central memory and regulatory TCRB repertoires appeared to be more similar among patients than among healthy donors. Sequencing cDNA rather than genomic DNA could over-represent highly expressing activated cells, although activation and CD3 levels did not differ between groups. HLA sub-analyses involved small numbers of individuals, so any influence of HLA type on TCRB rearrangement remained unresolved. Patients with type 1 diabetes made fewer insertions and deleted more nucleotides at VDJ recombination sites, implying thymic rearrangement abnormalities.

Each donor gave one peripheral blood draw, averaging approximately 0.12 L, which was collected into heparinised tubes. A BD FACSAria II and a panel including CD45RO, CCR7, CD25, CD127, CD95 and CD27 were used to sort naive, central memory, regulatory and stem cell-like memory CD4+ T cells. A purity above 95% was achieved for all sorted populations. PBMCs were isolated immediately by Lymphoprep density gradient centrifugation and stained directly without culture. To minimize batch effects, samples were stained and sorted in pairs, one healthy donor with one patient per experiment. The junction carries 11 bases between V and J, which are trimmed by 2 bases and 0 bases respectively. Taken from cysteine to phenylalanine, the CDR3 has 16 residues. Of the read, only the CDR3 DNA is kept; its 48 bases are in frame from base 1. The germline V gene specifies MGHRA as CDR1 and YSYEKL as CDR2. There are a few counts of this clone. What antigen it recognizes has not been identified. No per-base quality is available; no much larger clone lies one base away.

The High Capacity cDNA Reverse Transcription Kit was used to reverse transcribe all of the isolated RNA, meaning that expressed TCRB transcripts were what got sequenced. Deep immunoSEQ sequencing was applied to naive, central memory and regulatory T cell samples, giving an average of roughly 3.5 million total reads per sample. Sorted cells were lysed in RLT buffer and RNA was extracted with DNase-treated RNeasy Micro or Mini kits, depending on cell number. To prevent cross-contamination, every cell subset was processed on its own, while patient and healthy donor samples were processed together. TCRB sequences were amplified from cDNA with the immunoSEQ multiplex PCR, producing 87-bp fragments spanning the CDR3 region. The amplicons were sequenced using the Illumina HiSeq platform. The paper's data handling went like this. Synthetic template baselines were used to correct PCR bias computationally, reads within Hamming distance 2 were collapsed together, and singletons that could not be merged were discarded. Reads were aligned to IMGT to assign V, D and J genes, CDR3 length, and insertions or deletions at six rearrangement sites. Clonotype counts were normalized to sorted cell number within each subset before computing true diversity and Gini coefficients with the tcR R package. Repertoire sharing was quantified using the overlap coefficient calculated on TCRB nucleotide sequences. Out-of-frame TCRB sequences from naive cells were analyzed as a proxy for the pre-selection repertoire. TCRdb obtained this table from immuneACCESS and retained in-frame rearrangements with V and J assigned. These tables miss some clones; where compared with another copy, unresolved V genes account for less than half of the shortfall, and the remainder is unexplained. Clone size and V and J calls were adopted from that table, with D and trimming inferred from the DNA. The table for this sample lists 600,000 to 700,000 clones; roughly an eighth of them were counted only once. Of the sample, approximately 0.022% falls within the top ten clones.

The source of this sequence is a man aged 18 to 30 with type 1 diabetes. The sample taken for sequencing was naive CD4+ T cells from blood. According to the study, the label for this sample's cell subset or site signals: true naive CD4+ T cells. The sequence links TRBV4-1 to TRBJ2-1; a confident D gene designation cannot be given. The CDR3 is CASSQLERSSYNEQFF. The bases read TGCGCCAGCAGCCAATTAGAGAGGAGCTCCTACAATGAGCAGTTCTTC.